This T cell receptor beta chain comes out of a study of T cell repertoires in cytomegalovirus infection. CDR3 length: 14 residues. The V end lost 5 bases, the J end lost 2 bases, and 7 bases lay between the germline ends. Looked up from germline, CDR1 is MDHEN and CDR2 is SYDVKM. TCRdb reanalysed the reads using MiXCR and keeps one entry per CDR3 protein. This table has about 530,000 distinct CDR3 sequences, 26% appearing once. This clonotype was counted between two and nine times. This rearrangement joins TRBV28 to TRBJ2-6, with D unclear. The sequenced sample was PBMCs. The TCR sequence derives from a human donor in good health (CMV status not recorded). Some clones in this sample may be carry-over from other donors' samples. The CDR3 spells CASSIQTGANVLTF. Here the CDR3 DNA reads TGTGCCAGCAGTATACAGACTGGGGCCAACGTCCTGACTTTC.